Sequencing of this T cell receptor (beta chain) was carried out in a study of graft-versus-host responses after intestinal transplantation. Looked up from germline, CDR1 is MNHNY and CDR2 is SVGAGI (reference sequence). This CDR3 comprises 14 residues. The V end lost 6 bases, the J end lost 4 bases, and 13 bases lay between the germline ends. TCRdb's table, derived via immunoSEQ multiplex PCR, lists solely in-frame clones and lacks some. The data show roughly 80,000 clones, around 92% seen once. The TCR comes from a human patient who received an intestinal transplant, so some T cells may come from the graft donor. The sequenced sample was PBMCs, obtained 98 days after intestinal transplantation. The V gene is TRBV6-6, the J gene TRBJ1-3, with TRBD1 as a possible D gene (5 bases). The CDR3 DNA sequence: TGTGCCAGCAGAGATGGGGGTAGGGGAAACACCATATATTTT. Its protein product is CASRDGGRGNTIYF.